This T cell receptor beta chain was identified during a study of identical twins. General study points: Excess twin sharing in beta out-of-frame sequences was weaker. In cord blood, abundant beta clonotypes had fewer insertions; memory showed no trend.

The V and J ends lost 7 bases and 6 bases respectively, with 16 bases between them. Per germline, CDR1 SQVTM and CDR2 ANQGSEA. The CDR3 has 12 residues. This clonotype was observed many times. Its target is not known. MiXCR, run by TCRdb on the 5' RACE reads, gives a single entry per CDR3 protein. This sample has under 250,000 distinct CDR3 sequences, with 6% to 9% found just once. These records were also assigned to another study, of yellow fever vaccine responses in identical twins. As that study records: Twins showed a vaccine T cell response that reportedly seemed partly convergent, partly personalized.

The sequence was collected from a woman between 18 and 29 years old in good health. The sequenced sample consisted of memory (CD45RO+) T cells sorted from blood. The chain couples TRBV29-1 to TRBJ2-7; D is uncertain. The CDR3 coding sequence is TGCAGCGCCGCGCGTCAGATAGGCGAGCAGTACTTC. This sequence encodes CSAARQIGEQYF.